The next 18 T cell receptor beta chains were all read from a single sample in a study of human T cells and chemical hapten exposure. TCRdb passed the RACE reads through MiXCR, listing each CDR3 protein once. The data contain 150,000 to 200,000 distinct CDR3 sequences, around 20% of them singletons. Time point described: patch test 1, 2 weeks after DPC sensitization. Regarding treatment: therapeutic diphenylcyclopropenone sensitization with weekly scalp DPC. The sample in question was whole blood, obtained in connection with sensitization to the hapten diphenylcyclopropenone (DPC). These receptors were collected from a woman aged 50 to 60 with alopecia areata. Some clones in this sample may be carry-over from other donors' samples.

This chain links TRBV12-3 or TRBV12-4 with TRBJ2-2; possible D gene TRBD2, 5 bases. This CDR3 spans 15 amino acids. The V end lost 0 bases, the J end lost 6 bases, and 11 bases lay between the germline ends. This chain's CDR3 is CASSLAGLASGELFF. The CDR3 bases are TGTGCCAGCAGTTTAGCAGGCCTAGCATCCGGGGAGCTGTTTTTT.

In DNA, the CDR3 is TGTGCCAGCAGCTTCGGCGGGGCGGCCCAGCATTTT. It is translated as CASSFGGAAQHF. The chain carries TRBV7-9 and TRBJ1-5; the D gene is possibly TRBD1 (5 bases). Trimming removed 3 bases from V and 11 bases from J, with 11 bases in between. The germline V gene has CDR1 SEHNR and CDR2 FQNEAQ (reference sequence). There are 12 residues in the CDR3.

V is TRBV6-1 and J is TRBJ2-2, with 13 bases fitting TRBD2. The germline V gene has CDR1 MNHNS and CDR2 SASEGT. Losses at the gene ends were 7 bases for V and 5 bases for J; bases not matched to a gene: 1. The CDR3 consists of 14 residues. The CDR3 DNA reads as TGTGCCAGCAAGGGACTAGCGGGAACCGGGGAGCTGTTTTTT. Translated: CASKGLAGTGELFF.

This clonotype turned up a few times. V gene TRBV14 combines with J gene TRBJ2-5; possibly TRBD1 for D (6 bases). This CDR3 is built from 18 residues. Trimming cost V 1 base and J 4 bases, with 22 bases left between them. CDR1 SGHDN and CDR2 FVKESK come from the germline V gene. The CDR3 reads CASSQATPLGALRETQYF. The CDR3 DNA reads TGTGCCAGCAGCCAAGCGACCCCTTTGGGGGCCCTCAGAGAGACCCAGTACTTC.

This clonotype was seen a few times. The chain is built from TRBV7-8 and TRBJ1-1; the D is unclear. V lost 1 base and J 3 bases, leaving 12 bases between the germline ends. CDR1 is SGHVS and CDR2 is FQNEAQ in the germline V gene. The CDR3 contains 15 residues. The CDR3 sequence: CASSLDVQVHTEAFF. CDR3 DNA sequence: TGTGCCAGCAGCTTAGATGTCCAGGTTCACACTGAAGCTTTCTTT.

J is TRBJ2-5 and V is TRBV7-2; the D is unclear. From germline, CDR1 is SGHTA and CDR2 FQGNSA. The CDR3 covers 13 residues. The V end lost 1 base, the J end lost 3 bases, and 6 bases lay between the germline ends. The CDR3 DNA sequence: TGTGCCAGCAGCTTAGGTCCGGAAGAGACCCAGTACTTC. Its translation: CASSLGPEETQYF.

The CDR3 loop reads CASSRVQETQYF. CDR3 DNA: TGTGCCAGCAGCAGGGTCCAAGAGACCCAGTACTTC. The chain combines TRBV2 with TRBJ2-5; D might be TRBD1 (5 bases). CDR3 length equals 12 residues. Germline values: CDR1 SNHLY, CDR2 FYNNEI. Between the trimmed V and J ends, which lost 6 bases and 1 base, there was a span of 6 bases.

This chain uses TRBV7-2 with TRBJ1-2; D perhaps matches TRBD1 (6 bases). The germline gives CDR1 SGHTA, CDR2 FQGNSA. CDR3 length: 15 amino acids. Trimming took off 5 bases at V and 5 bases at J, with 18 bases between the two ends. The CDR3 DNA reads as TGTGCCAGCAGCCCATACCGACAGGAACTATATGGCTACACCTTC. Its translation: CASSPYRQELYGYTF.

Details on this clonotype: One junction end does not reproduce the germline sequence, and a read error may be involved. This chain links TRBV4-3 with TRBJ1-2, with TRBD1 as a possible D gene (5 bases). The CDR3 sequence is 14 residues long. From germline, CDR1 is LGHNA and CDR2 YSLEER. This chain's CDR3 is CASSQEQGNYGYTF. In DNA, the CDR3 is TGTGCCAGCAGCCAAGAGCAGGGCAACTATGGCTACACCTTC.

This clonotype has ten or more counts. V usage is TRBV28 and J usage is TRBJ2-1; no clear D gene. CDR1 MDHEN and CDR2 SYDVKM come from the germline V gene. V dropped 6 bases and J dropped 5 bases, with 11 bases sitting between them. This CDR3 contains 13 residues. CDR3 bases: TGTGCCAGCAGCTCCGGGTTACACAATGAGCAGTTCTTC. Its translation: CASSSGLHNEQFF.

This clonotype turned up a few times. The chain uses TRBV5-4 and TRBJ1-2; 7 bases match TRBD1. This CDR3 is built from 15 residues. Looked up from germline, CDR1 is SGHNT and CDR2 is YYREEE (reference sequence). The V segment lost 2 bases and the J segment 4 bases; nucleotides outside the gene matches: 8. CDR3 DNA sequence: TGTGCCAGCAGCTTTACCGGGACAGCCAGCTATGGCTACACCTTC. Protein sequence: CASSFTGTASYGYTF.

This clonotype was recorded at least ten times. The chain is built from TRBV20-1 and TRBJ2-3; 10 nucleotides align to TRBD1. The junction had 11 bases not matched to a gene; V was cut back by 1 base and J by 4 bases. The germline gives CDR1 DFQATT, CDR2 SNEGSKA (reference sequence). This CDR3 is 17 amino acids long. The DNA of the CDR3 is TGCAGTGCTAGAGGGCCACCGGGACAGGGGAGCGCAGATACGCAGTATTTT. This encodes CSARGPPGQGSADTQYF.

V gene TRBV6-6 combines with J gene TRBJ1-3, with a tentative D call TRBD1 (5 bases). Trimming cost V 4 bases and J 4 bases, with 11 bases left between them. CDR1 and CDR2 from the germline V gene are MNHNY and SVGAGI (reference sequence). This CDR3 comprises 14 residues. CDR3 nucleotide sequence: TGTGCCAGCAGTTTAATGGGGGACGGAAACACCATATATTTT. Its translation is CASSLMGDGNTIYF.

The genes are TRBV5-1 and TRBJ2-2; D gene ambiguous. Germline lookup yields CDR1 SGHRS and CDR2 YFSETQ. Trimming pared 0 bases from V and 0 bases from J, leaving 15 bases between. The CDR3 has 18 amino acids. CDR3 sequence: CASSLVGPGGANTGELFF. For the CDR3, the DNA is TGCGCCAGCAGCTTGGTTGGGCCAGGCGGCGCGAACACCGGGGAGCTGTTTTTT. The full variable domain, with the rest looked up from reference TRBV5-1 and TRBJ2-2, is KAGVTQTPRYLIKTRGQQVTLSCSPISGHRSVSWYQQTPGQGLQFLFEYFSETQRNKGNFPGRFSGRQFSNSRSEMNVSTLELGDSALYLCASSLVGPGGANTGELFFGEGSRLTVL.

This clonotype was recorded many times. The chain is built from TRBV5-1 and TRBJ1-6; 9 nucleotides match TRBD1. Looked up from germline, CDR1 is SGHRS and CDR2 is YFSETQ. V lost 4 bases to trimming and J lost 8 bases; unmatched junction nucleotides: 4. This CDR3 spans 14 amino acids. Here the CDR3 reads CASSQGQGDSPLHF. CDR3 nucleotide sequence: TGCGCCAGCAGCCAGGGACAGGGAGATTCACCCCTCCACTTT. Variable domain in full (rest from reference TRBV5-1 and TRBJ1-6): KAGVTQTPRYLIKTRGQQVTLSCSPISGHRSVSWYQQTPGQGLQFLFEYFSETQRNKGNFPGRFSGRQFSNSRSEMNVSTLELGDSALYLCASSQGQGDSPLHFGNGTRLTVT.

The chain uses TRBV21-1 and TRBJ1-5; the table's D gene call, TRBD1, was not cross checked with the DNA. TRBV21-1 is a pseudogene locus. The CDR3 contains 14 residues. The CDR3 DNA follows: TGTGCCAGCAGCATTGGACAGTGCAATCAGCCCCAGCATTTT. Amino acids: CASSIGQCNQPQHF.

The rearrangement joins TRBV4-2 to TRBJ2-3, with 8 bases aligning to TRBD2. Germline CDR1 reads LGHNA; CDR2 reads YNFKEQ. CDR3 size: 20 residues. Unmatched junction bases numbered 15, after V lost 0 bases and J lost 1 base. CDR3 in DNA: TGTGCCAGCAGCCAAGATGACTACCGAACGGGGCGGGAGGGCACAGATACGCAGTATTTT. This encodes CASSQDDYRTGREGTDTQYF.

This chain joins TRBV20-1 and TRBJ1-5; possibly TRBD1 for D (5 bases). The CDR3 sequence is 13 residues long. Looked up from germline, CDR1 is DFQATT and CDR2 is SNEGSKA (reference sequence). V dropped 7 bases and J dropped 0 bases, with 10 bases sitting between them. DNA of the CDR3: TGCAGTGTATTAGGGGATAGCAATCAGCCCCAGCATTTT. Its translation: CSVLGDSNQPQHF.